Listed below are T cell receptor beta chains from one sample, sequenced in a study of OX40 agonist ivuxolimab in advanced cancers. Libraries were prepared by immunoSEQ multiplex PCR; TCRdb keeps only in-frame clonotypes and omits some of them. The repertoire holds 50,000 to 70,000 clones, about four fifths seen once, with roughly 0.6% in the top ten. The material was CD4+ or CD8+ T cells sorted from blood, obtained in a trial of the OX40 agonist ivuxolimab. The origin of the receptors is an adult with an advanced solid tumor such as melanoma, head and neck, liver or kidney cancer. Both conserved end residues are part of each CDR3. D genes are given only for firm matches. The listing skips clone size in some rows; elsewhere it reads once, few, many or a size class.

V gene	clone size	D gene	J gene	CDR3 DNA	CDR3 protein
TRBV28	.	.	TRBJ1-3	TGTGCCAGCAGTCCTCCTACCAGCTCTGGAAACACCATATATTTT	CASSPPTSSGNTIYF
TRBV7-2	.	.	TRBJ2-7	TGTGCCAGCAGCTTAGATGCCGGGAAAGCGCAGTACTTC	CASSLDAGKAQYF
TRBV18	.	.	TRBJ2-7	TGTGCCAGCTCACAGGGACCTAACTACGAGCAGTACTTC	CASSQGPNYEQYF
TRBV19	.	.	TRBJ2-3	TGTGCCAGTAGTATTAGGGGCAGGGGGGCAGATACGCAGTATTTT	CASSIRGRGADTQYF
TRBV7-9	.	.	TRBJ2-1	TGTGCCAGCGGCGGGACTTCGCCAACACAGTTCTTC	CASGGTSPTQFF
TRBV6-5	.	.	TRBJ2-3	TGTGCCAGCAGTTTAAGATATTCAGATACGCAGTATTTT	CASSLRYSDTQYF
TRBV6-6	.	.	TRBJ2-2	TGTGCCAGTATCAGGGACGGCAACACCGGGGAGCTGTTTTTT	CASIRDGNTGELFF
TRBV5-1	.	.	TRBJ2-7	TGCGCCAGCAGCTCGAGGGGTGGGGATGGCTCCTTGTACTTC	CASSSRGGDGSLYF
TRBV5-4	once	.	TRBJ1-2	TGTGCCAGCAGCCAAGAACCGGGAGCTAACTATGGCTACACCTTC	CASSQEPGANYGYTF
TRBV7-2	.	.	TRBJ2-1	TGTGCCAGCATTAAATTTGGTAGCGATACGATCTACAATGAGCAGTTCTTC	CASIKFGSDTIYNEQFF
TRBV7-9	.	.	TRBJ2-7	TGTGCCAGCAGCTTAATAGGTGGGAGAGGTACCTACGAGCAGTACTTC	CASSLIGGRGTYEQYF
TRBV27	.	TRBD2	TRBJ2-3	TGTGCCAGCAGTCCCATAGCGGGGGTCGGCACAGATACGCAGTATTTT	CASSPIAGVGTDTQYF
TRBV5-4	.	TRBD2	TRBJ2-3	TGTGCCAGCAGCTCCGGGCTAGCGGCCTCAGATACGCAGTATTTT	CASSSGLAASDTQYF
TRBV5-1	.	.	TRBJ1-2	TGCGCCAGCTCACCGGCAGGGACCTCCGCTAACTATGGCTACACCTTC	CASSPAGTSANYGYTF
TRBV19	.	.	TRBJ1-2	TGTGCCAGTATTCCGAGCGGGACTCTGGTGGGCTACACCTTC	CASIPSGTLVGYTF